The 22 T cell receptor beta chains below were found in one sample sequenced in a study of T cells after yellow fever vaccination. TCRdb ran MiXCR on the 5' RACE reads and lists one entry per CDR3 protein. Of about 510,000 distinct CDR3 sequences in the sample, roughly a fifth were seen once. Sequencing was performed on PBMCs, taken less than 25 days after the first yellow fever vaccination. These receptors all come from a man in his late teens or twenties who received the YFV17D yellow fever vaccine.

The chain has TRBV7-9 and TRBJ2-7; D remains unclear. The germline gives CDR1 SEHNR, CDR2 FQNEAQ (reference sequence). CDR3 length equals 14 residues. Trimming shortened V by 5 bases and J by 2 bases, and 13 bases separated the two germline ends. The CDR3 here is CASSPSGRAYEQYF. CDR3 DNA sequence: TGTGCCAGCAGCCCCTCGGGCCGAGCCTACGAGCAGTACTTC.

This clonotype came up a few times. V and J are TRBV7-9 and TRBJ1-4, with D possibly matching TRBD1 (5 bases). The CDR3 is 17 amino acids. The germline V gene encodes CDR1 SEHNR and CDR2 FQNEAQ (reference sequence). Trimming took off 5 bases at V and 0 bases at J, with 16 bases between the two ends. CDR3 DNA sequence: TGTGCCAGCAGCGGTAGATATACAGGTTCAACTAATGAAAAACTGTTTTTT. Residues: CASSGRYTGSTNEKLFF.

This clonotype was picked up many times. V and J are TRBV6-4 and TRBJ1-1, with unresolved D. Per germline, CDR1 MRHNA and CDR2 SNTAGT. Trimming took off 5 bases at V and 3 bases at J, with 10 bases between the two ends. CDR3 length equals 13 residues. This chain's CDR3 is CASSREVDTEAFF. The DNA for the CDR3 is TGTGCCAGCAGTCGGGAGGTGGACACTGAAGCTTTCTTT.

The gene calls are TRBV10-3 and TRBJ1-1; the match to TRBD1 covers 9 bases. The length of the CDR3 is 16 residues. After removal of 9 bases from V and 6 bases from J, the junction contained 17 bases not matched to a gene. The V gene's germline CDR1 is ENHRY and CDR2 SYGVKD. The CDR3 here is CAIREPLQGALAEAFF. In nucleotides, the CDR3 is TGTGCCATAAGAGAACCCTTACAGGGGGCGCTTGCTGAAGCTTTCTTT.

The chain carries TRBV6-5 and TRBJ1-2; 7 bases map to TRBD1. Germline CDR1 reads MNHEY; CDR2 reads SVGAGI. The CDR3 length is 15 residues. Germline trimming cut 4 bases from V and 4 bases from J; bases unmatched to any gene: 9. This chain's CDR3 is CASSSPSGGTYGYTF. The CDR3, as DNA: TGTGCCAGCAGTTCGCCGTCAGGGGGAACCTATGGCTACACCTTC.

A few counts support this clonotype. The gene calls are TRBV11-2 and TRBJ2-1; D gene unclear. V dropped 0 bases and J dropped 9 bases, with 6 bases sitting between them. Germline V CDR1 and CDR2: SGHAT, FQNNGV. There are 12 residues in the CDR3. The CDR3 DNA sequence: TGTGCCAGCAGCTTAGAGTCGATTGAGCAGTTCTTC. Protein: CASSLESIEQFF.

The chain uses TRBV18 and TRBJ1-2; no definite D call. Trimming took 0 bases from V and 2 from J, leaving 13 bases between them. The CDR3 has 16 residues. Germline CDR1 is KGHSH and CDR2 is LQKENI. The CDR3 reads CASSPPGRTSNYGYTF. CDR3 in DNA: TGTGCCAGCTCACCACCGGGGAGGACGTCCAACTATGGCTACACCTTC.

The chain recombines TRBV7-9 with TRBJ1-4; 7 nucleotides agree with TRBD1. The CDR3 spans 14 residues. CDR1 and CDR2 (germline): SEHNR, FQNEAQ (reference sequence). Trimming removed 5 bases from V and 4 bases from J; junction bases left unmatched: 4. CDR3 amino acids: CASSRTGRNEKLFF. CDR3 bases: TGTGCCAGCAGCCGGACAGGCCGTAATGAAAAACTGTTTTTT. The entire variable domain, with the rest obtained from reference TRBV7-9 and TRBJ1-4, is as follows: DTGVSQNPRHKITKRGQNVTFRCDPISEHNRLYWYRQTLGQGPEFLTYFQNEAQLEKSRLLSDRFSAERPKGSFSTLEIQRTEQGDSAMYLCASSRTGRNEKLFFGSGTQLSVL.

This clonotype was counted at least ten times. The chain has TRBV29-1 and TRBJ1-1; TRBD1 matches 7 bases. The CDR3 runs 10 residues. J lost 11 bases, V lost 4 bases, and 4 bases had no gene match. Per the germline V gene, CDR1 is SQVTM and CDR2 is ANQGSEA. The CDR3 nucleotides are TGCAGCGTTGGGGACAGTCCCGCTTTCTTT. This translates into CSVGDSPAFF.

This clonotype was observed a handful of times. The chain employs TRBV19 and TRBJ2-7; 9 nucleotides align to TRBD1. Germline lookup yields CDR1 LNHDA and CDR2 SQIVND (reference sequence). J lost 4 bases, V lost 10 bases, and 11 bases had no gene match. CDR3 length: 14 amino acids. The CDR3 is CATANLQGAYEQYF. The CDR3 coding sequence is TGTGCCACCGCAAACTTACAGGGGGCTTACGAGCAGTACTTC.

The chain uses TRBV18 and TRBJ2-1, with D perhaps assigned TRBD1 or TRBD2 (6 bases each). Per germline, CDR1 KGHSH and CDR2 LQKENI. This CDR3 comprises 16 residues. With 0 bases removed from V and 4 bases from J, the gap between germline ends came to 13 bases. As DNA, the CDR3 is TGTGCCAGCTCACCACCGTCCGGGGGCTCGTACAATGAGCAGTTCTTC. Encoded protein: CASSPPSGGSYNEQFF.

The CDR3 DNA reads TGTGCCAGCAGTTTAAACAGGGGGCTAGAAGGCTACACCTTC. Encoded protein: CASSLNRGLEGYTF. The rearrangement links TRBV12-3 or TRBV12-4 to TRBJ1-2; 9 bases map to TRBD1. V lost 2 bases to trimming and J lost 8 bases; unmatched junction nucleotides: 6. The CDR3 is 14 residues long.

This sequence joins TRBV20-1 and TRBJ2-4, with D possibly matching TRBD1 (5 bases). Trimming took 0 bases from V and 1 from J, leaving 13 bases between them. Germline V CDR1 and CDR2: DFQATT, SNEGSKA (reference sequence). This CDR3 has 16 amino acids. Written as DNA, the CDR3 is TGCAGTGCTAGAGAGAACATTGGGGCGGCCAAAAACATTCAGTACTTC. Its translation: CSARENIGAAKNIQYF.

This chain uses TRBV6-2 or TRBV6-3 with TRBJ2-7, with 10 bases lining up with TRBD1. This CDR3 is 15 amino acids long. Germline V lookup: CDR1 MNHEY, CDR2 SVGEGT. The V gene end was trimmed by 5 bases and the J gene end by 5 bases; junction bases not matched to a gene: 9. CDR3 in DNA: TGTGCCAGCAGTCGCCAGACAGGGGGCTGGGACGAGCAGTACTTC. Amino acids: CASSRQTGGWDEQYF.

This clonotype was found a few times. V gene TRBV7-3 combines with J gene TRBJ1-6, with a possible D match to TRBD1 (5 bases). Germline CDR1 is SGHTA and CDR2 is FQGTGA. The CDR3 runs to 18 residues. The V end was cut by 1 base, the J end by 10 bases, with 23 bases between. DNA of the CDR3: TGTGCCAGCAGCTTAAGGGGAACAAGTTCCGGGGGATTGTCACCCCTCCACTTT. Its protein product is CASSLRGTSSGGLSPLHF.

This chain links TRBV11-2 with TRBJ2-2; D gene ambiguous. The CDR3 consists of 14 residues. Trimming stripped 4 bases from V and 1 base from J, with 7 bases between. The V gene's germline CDR1 is SGHAT and CDR2 FQNNGV. The CDR3 loop reads CASSSPKNTGELFF. CDR3 nucleotide sequence: TGTGCCAGCAGCTCCCCAAAGAACACCGGGGAGCTGTTTTTT.

This chain links TRBV28 with TRBJ1-1; D not certain. The CDR3 sequence is 12 residues long. CDR1 MDHEN and CDR2 SYDVKM come from the germline V gene. The V and J ends lost 6 bases and 7 bases respectively, with 12 bases between them. The CDR3 DNA sequence: TGTGCCAGCAGCCGCCCCGTAGGTGAAGCTTTCTTT. Translated: CASSRPVGEAFF.

This clonotype was counted only a few times. This chain links TRBV5-5 with TRBJ2-6; 8 bases line up with TRBD1. The CDR3 length is 17 residues. Germline V gene sequence: CDR1 SGHKS, CDR2 YYEKEE (reference sequence). V lost 2 bases and J lost 1; bases outside the gene matches: 5. CDR3 residues: CASSFSTGASGANVLTF. In DNA, the CDR3 is TGTGCCAGCAGCTTCTCGACAGGGGCTTCTGGGGCCAACGTCCTGACTTTC.

This chain joins TRBV7-9 and TRBJ2-1, with D tentatively TRBD1 or TRBD2 (5 bases each). Looked up from germline, CDR1 is SEHNR and CDR2 is FQNEAQ (reference sequence). Trimming cost V 8 bases and J 4 bases, with 15 bases left between them. This CDR3 is 14 amino acids long. For the CDR3, the DNA is TGTGCCAGCGTTTCTGGGGGTGTATACAATGAGCAGTTCTTC. This codes for CASVSGGVYNEQFF.

This clonotype was seen a handful of times. CDR3 residues: CASSANGVLSTDTQYF. CDR3 bases: TGTGCCAGCAGCGCCAACGGGGTGTTGAGCACAGATACGCAGTATTTT. The chain links TRBV25-1 to TRBJ2-3, with D possibly TRBD2 on 5 matching bases. V gave up 6 bases and J gave up 0 bases, with 16 bases separating them. CDR3 length: 16 amino acids. Germline V gives CDR1 MGHDK, CDR2 SYGVNS.

This clonotype was detected a few times. The CDR3 DNA reads as TGTGCCAGCAGCAGCTGGGGGCTCGAGCAGTACGTC. Encoded protein: CASSSWGLEQYV. The V gene is TRBV5-6, the J gene TRBJ2-7, with a possible D match to TRBD1 (6 bases). Germline CDR1 reads SGHDT; CDR2 reads YYEEEE. Trimming took off 4 bases at V and 6 bases at J, with 11 bases between the two ends. The CDR3 spans 12 residues.

J is TRBJ1-5 and V is TRBV19; 12 bases match TRBD1. Germline trimming cut 3 bases from V and 5 bases from J; bases unmatched to any gene: 2. The germline gives CDR1 LNHDA, CDR2 SQIVND (reference sequence). The CDR3 runs 15 residues. The DNA of the CDR3 is TGTGCCAGTAGTATCAGGGACAGGGGGCATCAGCCCCAGCATTTT. This codes for CASSIRDRGHQPQHF.